The following is a T cell receptor beta chain sequence with its context. Some clones are missing from TCRdb's copy, which holds only in-frame ones; the method was immunoSEQ multiplex PCR. The sample has about 450,000 clones, 89% seen once. These data come from a study of Ad26.COV2.S vaccination and SARS-CoV-2 variants. Germline CDR1 is LNHDA and CDR2 is SQIVND (reference sequence). The CDR3 covers 18 residues. V was shortened by 5 bases and J by 0 bases, with 22 bases between the two germline ends. Treatment given: roughly 18 received Ad26.COV2.S at low or high dose, single or two shots; five or six received placebo; per-sample allocation not given. Following the first vaccine or placebo injection, samples were taken on day 63.

The receptor's source is a person aged 18-60 years who received the Ad26.COV2.S COVID-19 vaccine or a placebo. The chain has TRBV19 and TRBJ1-1; D not resolved. Sequencing used peripheral blood, obtained in a trial of Ad26.COV2.S vaccine versus placebo. The CDR3 nucleotides read TGTGCCAGTAGTGACCCGTCGGAGGGCATTAACATGAACACTGAAGCTTTCTTT. Translated, it gives CASSDPSEGINMNTEAFF.